This T cell receptor beta chain was captured in a study of T cell responses to AZD1222 COVID-19 vaccine. TCRdb's table, derived via immunoSEQ multiplex PCR, lists solely in-frame clones and lacks some. The sample records around 64,000 clones, about four fifths being singletons. In the case of this clone: Its cognate antigen is unknown.

Study results and caveats: Females made up more of the donors, who were largely white British, and clonal diversity may have come out too low.

This CDR3 is 13 amino acids long. Deletions cut 4 bases from V and 9 bases from J, with 13 bases between. Germline CDR1 is LNHDA and CDR2 is SQIVND (reference sequence). The chain carries TRBV19 and TRBJ1-5; no clear D gene. The material sequenced was peripheral blood, taken 28 days after the second AZD1222 dose. The clonotype originates from an adult who received the AZD1222 COVID-19 vaccine. In DNA, the CDR3 is TGTGCCAGTAGTACCGACGGGGAACTGCCCCAGCATTTT. It translates to CASSTDGELPQHF. Filled out from reference TRBV19 and TRBJ1-5, the complete variable domain reads DGGITQSPKYLFRKEGQNVTLSCEQNLNHDAMYWYRQDPGQGLRLIYYSQIVNDFQKGDIAEGYSVSREKKESFPLTVTSAQKNPTAFYLCASSTDGELPQHFGDGTRLSIL.